The rows below give T cell receptor beta chains drawn from one sample of a study of PD-1 blockade in classical Hodgkin lymphoma. Some clones are missing from TCRdb's copy, which holds only in-frame ones; the method was immunoSEQ multiplex PCR. Here the sample spans around 99,000 clones, 80% to 90% being singletons. The sample consisted of peripheral blood mononuclear cells (PBMCs), taken before the second cycle of nivolumab. The receptors shown here come from a human donor with classical Hodgkin lymphoma. Each CDR3 is given without its conserved first and last residue.

TRBJ1-2 TRBV12-5 13 ASGLVRGTNYGYT
TRBJ1-4 TRBV29-1 12 SAGTGSTNEKLF
TRBJ2-4 TRBV19 14 ASSIGREVVKNIQY
TRBJ1-2 TRBV30 13 AWSVNRRGAGGYT
TRBJ1-1 TRBV6-5 13 ASIFRGKGRTEAF
TRBJ2-5 TRBV5-6 13 ASSAAGTPQETQY
TRBJ2-3 TRBV4-1 16 ASSQVRRIESSTDTQY
TRBJ2-3 TRBV12-5 15 ASGLARQGSFTDTQY
TRBJ2-7 TRBV10-3 12 ATNRDWSSYEQY
TRBJ2-1 TRBV2 13 ASSEDGGSYNEQF
TRBJ2-7 TRBV4-2 14 ASSQGGGQGGYEQY
TRBJ2-7 TRBV5-4 12 ASSLAGGFYEQY
TRBJ2-1 TRBV10-2 13 ASRGTSGRWNEQF
TRBJ2-1 TRBV5-4 14 ASSPGWGLGTNEQF
TRBJ2-5 TRBV5-1 14 ASSLAASGWGETQY
TRBJ1-1 TRBV19 9 ASRGDAEAF
TRBJ2-7 TRBV6-5 12 ASSFTGGPYEQY
TRBJ1-2 TRBV30 8 ALGAGGYT
TRBJ1-4 TRBV4-2 14 ASSHGGNRGNEKLF
TRBJ1-1 TRBV28 10 AGRTGSTEAF
TRBJ1-4 TRBV11-2 14 ASSNPPGLRNEKLF
TRBJ2-1 TRBV29-1 12 SIYGTRGVDEQF
TRBJ2-5 TRBV7-6 13 ASSAQTRTGETQY
TRBJ1-3 TRBV13 13 ASSLGGGAGNTIY
TRBJ2-3 TRBV5-4 14 ASSLRLAGGADTQY
TRBJ1-2 TRBV19 11 ASSIGGYYGYT
TRBJ1-5 TRBV15 12 ATSRQGQGQPQH
TRBJ2-3 TRBV4-2 13 ASSQDGGGTDTQY
TRBJ2-1 TRBV29-1 11 SVASSDVNEQF
TRBJ2-5 TRBV29-1 10 SERTGVETQY
TRBJ1-3 TRBV29-1 15 SVEGRDPGTGGNTIY
TRBJ2-1 TRBV11-3 14 ASSTTAVSSYNEQF
TRBJ1-2 TRBV14 11 ASSQASAGGYT
TRBJ1-2 TRBV30 11 AWSDKGWRGYT
TRBJ1-4 TRBV7-9 11 ASSSGGYEKLF
TRBJ2-2 TRBV7-6 12 ASSGLARAGELF
TRBJ2-7 TRBV5-1 12 ASSFARLADEQY
TRBJ1-5 TRBV12-5 13 ASGLSPPAGQPQH
TRBJ2-7 TRBV7-8 12 ASSFPGGRNEQY
TRBJ2-3 TRBV18 12 ASSPAGSTDTQY
TRBJ1-1 TRBV9 13 ASRAGPGPDYQAF
TRBJ1-5 TRBV30 11 AWSRTSNQPQH
TRBJ2-1 TRBV14 13 ASSLSGRSYNEQF
TRBJ1-1 TRBV19 12 ASSIWGLNTEAF
TRBJ2-5 TRBV19 11 ASSMLSKETQY
TRBJ2-7 TRBV27 12 ASSSGQPSYEQY
TRBJ1-4 TRBV4-3 13 ASSQGRGVEEKLF
TRBJ2-7 TRBV5-5 12 ASSLVGRSYEQY
TRBJ2-7 TRBV6-1 14 ASSDFQGTGSYEQY
TRBJ2-5 TRBV11-2 13 ASSSGWGAGETQY
TRBJ1-2 TRBV5-1 11 ASRWEANYGYT
TRBJ2-7 TRBV5-1 12 ASSGRQGSYEQY
TRBJ1-4 TRBV2 9 ASRQGEKLF